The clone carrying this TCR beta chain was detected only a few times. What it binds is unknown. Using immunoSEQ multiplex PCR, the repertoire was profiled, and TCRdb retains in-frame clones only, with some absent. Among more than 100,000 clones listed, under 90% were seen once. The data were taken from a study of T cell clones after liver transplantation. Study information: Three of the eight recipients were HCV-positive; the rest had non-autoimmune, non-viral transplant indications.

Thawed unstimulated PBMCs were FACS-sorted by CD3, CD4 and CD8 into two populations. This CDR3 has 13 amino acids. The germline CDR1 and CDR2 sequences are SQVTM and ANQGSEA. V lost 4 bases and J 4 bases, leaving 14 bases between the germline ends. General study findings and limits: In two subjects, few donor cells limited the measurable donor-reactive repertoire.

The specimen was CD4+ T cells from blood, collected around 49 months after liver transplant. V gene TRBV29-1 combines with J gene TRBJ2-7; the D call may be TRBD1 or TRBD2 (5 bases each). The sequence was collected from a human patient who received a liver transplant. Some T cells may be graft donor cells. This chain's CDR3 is CSVGDLLGYEQYF. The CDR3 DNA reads TGCAGCGTTGGGGACCTGCTGGGGTACGAGCAGTACTTC.